The present entry profiles one T cell receptor beta chain with its context. The length of the CDR3 is 17 residues. CDR1 is ENHRY and CDR2 is SYGVKD in the germline V gene. V was clipped by 5 bases and J by 0 bases, with 17 bases between them. Preparation of the TCRbeta library involved a method that used unique molecular identifiers. Using its own MiXCR run on the PCR reads, TCRdb lists one record per CDR3 protein. The table has roughly 570,000 distinct CDR3 sequences, 27% seen once; the top ten hold about a third. The data stem from a study of T-cell reconstitution after alpha-beta-depleted transplantation in children.

The source of this sequence is a boy younger than two with Wiskott-Aldrich syndrome, due to receive a stem cell transplant. The gene calls are TRBV10-3 and TRBJ2-1, with D possibly being TRBD1 or TRBD2 (6 bases each). Specimen: PBMCs, collected before TCRalphabeta/CD19-depleted stem cell transplant. This CDR3 is CAISTQKGGGSYNEQFF. CDR3 in DNA: TGTGCCATCAGTACACAAAAAGGAGGGGGCTCCTACAATGAGCAGTTCTTC.